These 32 T cell receptor beta chains came from one sample sequenced in a study of T cells in tumors and immune-related adverse events. This table comes from immunoSEQ multiplex PCR, and its TCRdb copy is limited to in-frame clones, with some not included. The sample contains tens of thousands of clones, around nine tenths of which appear only once. The input for sequencing was lymph node tissue, taken from a patient treated with anti-PD-1 therapy. The receptors come from a female donor with metastatic renal cell carcinoma.

The chain links TRBV5-4 to TRBJ2-3, with 8 bases fitting TRBD2. The V gene end was trimmed by 10 bases and the J gene end by 2 bases; junction bases not matched to a gene: 9. The CDR3 is 14 residues long. Germline V gene data show CDR1 as SGHNT and CDR2 as YYREEE (reference sequence). CDR3 amino acids: CALSLAENTDTQYF. DNA of the CDR3: TGTGCCCTTTCACTAGCGGAGAACACAGATACGCAGTATTTT. Using reference TRBV5-4 and TRBJ2-3 for the parts outside the CDR3, the full variable domain is ETGVTQSPTHLIKTRGQQVTLRCSSQSGHNTVSWYQQALGQGPQFIFQYYREEENGRGNFPPRFSGLQFPNYSSELNVNALELDDSALYLCALSLAENTDTQYFGPGTRLTVL.

This chain joins TRBV7-6 and TRBJ1-3; D is unresolved. This CDR3 region has 13 residues. The germline V and J ends were trimmed by 1 base and 7 bases, with 8 bases remaining between them. From germline, CDR1 is SGHVS and CDR2 FNYEAQ. The CDR3 coding sequence is TGTGCCAGCAGCTTAGATAACGTGAACACCATATATTTT. Its translation is CASSLDNVNTIYF.

The chain uses TRBV5-4 and TRBJ2-1; 15 bases map to TRBD2. The V segment lost 4 bases and the J segment 0 bases; nucleotides outside the gene matches: 2. From germline, CDR1 is SGHNT and CDR2 YYREEE (reference sequence). The CDR3 totals 17 residues. The chain's CDR3 is CASSQGLAGGSYNEQFF. The CDR3 region has the DNA TGTGCCAGCAGCCAGGGACTAGCGGGAGGCTCCTACAATGAGCAGTTCTTC.

The chain joins TRBV28 to TRBJ1-5; 10 bases match TRBD1. This CDR3 contains 14 residues. The trim removed 7 bases at V and 2 bases at J, leaving 2 bases unmatched. Germline V lookup: CDR1 MDHEN, CDR2 SYDVKM. CDR3 DNA: TGTGCCAGCATTGGACAGGGGGGCAATCAGCCCCAGCATTTT. Its translation: CASIGQGGNQPQHF.

This clone occurred once. The chain combines TRBV6-1 with TRBJ2-2, with a weak D call TRBD2 (6 bases). The CDR3 is 15 residues long. Germline lookup yields CDR1 MNHNS and CDR2 SASEGT. Trimming pared 0 bases from V and 5 bases from J, leaving 10 bases between. DNA of the CDR3: TGTGCCAGCAGTGAAGCGGGGGGTGGGACCGGGGAGCTGTTTTTT. It is translated as CASSEAGGGTGELFF.

A few counts support this clone. The CDR3 DNA is TGTGCCAGCAGCTTAGGGAGCCATTCACCCCTCCACTTT. Translating it yields CASSLGSHSPLHF. The chain recombines TRBV7-6 with TRBJ1-6; D unresolved. The germline CDR1 and CDR2 sequences are SGHVS and FNYEAQ. The CDR3 is 13 residues long. V lost 1 base, J lost 8 bases, and 6 bases lay in between. The entire variable domain, with the rest obtained from reference TRBV7-6 and TRBJ1-6, is as follows: GAGVSQSPRYKVTKRGQDVALRCDPISGHVSLYWYRQALGQGPEFLTYFNYEAQQDKSGLPNDRFSAERPEGSISTLTIQRTEQRDSAMYRCASSLGSHSPLHFGNGTRLTVT.

The genes are TRBV29-1 and TRBJ2-3; D unresolved. This CDR3 is 12 amino acids long. Germline CDR1 reads SQVTM; CDR2 reads ANQGSEA. V shed 3 bases and J shed 0 bases, with 4 bases lying between them. The CDR3 DNA sequence: TGCAGCGTTGAGTCTAGCACAGATACGCAGTATTTT. It is translated as CSVESSTDTQYF.

Only a few counts were recorded for this clone. J is TRBJ2-1 and V is TRBV28; no clear D gene. Germline V gene lookup returns CDR1 MDHEN and CDR2 SYDVKM. The CDR3 length is 12 residues. Trimming left V 7 bases short and J 6 bases short, with 10 bases between. The CDR3 coding sequence is TGTGCCAGCAACCGTCAGCCCAATGAGCAGTTCTTC. Its protein is CASNRQPNEQFF.

DNA of the CDR3: TGTGCCAGTACCGCGGGCAAGTTGATCAATGAGCAGTTCTTC. Protein product: CASTAGKLINEQFF. The chain has TRBV19 and TRBJ2-1, with TRBD2 as a possible D gene (5 bases). This CDR3 contains 14 residues. Germline V gene data show CDR1 as LNHDA and CDR2 as SQIVND (reference sequence). Between the trimmed V and J ends, which lost 7 bases and 6 bases, there was a span of 16 bases.

The rearrangement links TRBV7-8 to TRBJ1-2, with TRBD1 as a possible D gene (6 bases). Looked up from germline, CDR1 is SGHVS and CDR2 is FQNEAQ. V was cut by 5 bases and J by 8 bases, with 18 bases left in between. CDR3 length: 14 residues. CDR3 bases: TGTGCCAGCAGCCCTAGCCTGGGGGCGGCGGGCTACACCTTC. Protein product: CASSPSLGAAGYTF.

Only one count was recorded for this clone. The V and J genes are TRBV11-3 and TRBJ1-1; TRBD1 might be the D (5 bases). The CDR3 runs to 17 residues. V was clipped by 6 bases and J by 0 bases, with 20 bases between them. Per germline, CDR1 SGHNT and CDR2 YENEEA. The CDR3 DNA sequence: TGTGCCAGCAGGCTCCGGGACCGCGGCTCCATGAACACTGAAGCTTTCTTT. Translated: CASRLRDRGSMNTEAFF.

This clone was seen once. The genes are TRBV7-2 and TRBJ2-5; unclear D gene. Trimming cost V 2 bases and J 4 bases, with 8 bases left between them. The CDR3 is 13 amino acids. Germline-derived CDR1 and CDR2 are SGHTA and FQGNSA. The CDR3 spells CASSLLGIETQYF. The CDR3 DNA sequence: TGTGCCAGCAGCTTATTGGGTATAGAGACCCAGTACTTC.

The chain uses TRBV27 and TRBJ2-1; TRBD1 matches 8 bases. The CDR3 length is 15 residues. Per the germline V gene, CDR1 is MNHEY and CDR2 is SMNVEV (reference sequence). J gave up 7 bases and V 6 bases, and 11 bases lay outside the gene matches. The CDR3 loop is CASRTLQGARNEQFF. CDR3 sequence (DNA): TGTGCCAGCAGAACCCTCCAGGGGGCGCGGAATGAGCAGTTCTTC.

Concerning this clone itself: One end of the junction fails to match germline, which may point to a read error. V and J are TRBV28 and TRBJ1-2; D is unresolved. Looked up from germline, CDR1 is MDHEN and CDR2 is SYDVKM. The CDR3 is made up of 14 amino acids. The CDR3 sequence is CASSLLGSSRIILF. As DNA, the CDR3 is TGTGCCAGCAGTTTATTGGGTTCGAGCAGGATAATACTCTTC.

The chain combines TRBV5-4 with TRBJ2-1, with 14 bases matching TRBD2. The length of the CDR3 is 18 residues. Unmatched junction bases numbered 7, after V lost 4 bases and J lost 1 base. Germline V lookup: CDR1 SGHNT, CDR2 YYREEE (reference sequence). The CDR3 sequence is CASSRGGTSGRSYNEQFF. CDR3 in DNA: TGTGCCAGCAGCCGGGGCGGGACTAGCGGGAGATCCTACAATGAGCAGTTCTTC.

V and J are TRBV19 and TRBJ2-5; D is tentatively TRBD1 or TRBD2 (5 bases each). Germline loops: CDR1 LNHDA, CDR2 SQIVND (reference sequence). Between the trimmed V and J ends, which lost 2 bases and 1 base, there was a span of 8 bases. The CDR3 runs to 14 residues. The CDR3 DNA follows: TGTGCCAGTAGTATACGGGGCCTCCAAGAGACCCAGTACTTC. Its protein is CASSIRGLQETQYF.

The V and J genes are TRBV5-4 and TRBJ2-1; the D gene is possibly TRBD1 (5 bases). Germline V gene data show CDR1 as SGHNT and CDR2 as YYREEE (reference sequence). The CDR3 loop spans 13 amino acids. The V end lost 3 bases, the J end lost 9 bases, and 13 bases lay between the germline ends. The CDR3 DNA reads as TGTGCCAGCAGCTCCAGGGTTTTCCTTGAGCAGTTCTTC. Encoded protein: CASSSRVFLEQFF.

This clone was seen a single time. The chain has TRBV7-8 and TRBJ2-7, with D possibly being TRBD2 (5 bases). V was trimmed by 1 base and J by 3 bases, leaving 10 bases between them. CDR3 size: 14 residues. Germline V gene sequence: CDR1 SGHVS, CDR2 FQNEAQ. The CDR3 sequence is CASSLEAAVYEQYF. CDR3 nucleotide sequence: TGTGCCAGCAGCTTAGAGGCAGCGGTCTACGAGCAGTACTTC.

The rearrangement links TRBV28 to TRBJ2-1, with D tentatively TRBD1 (6 bases). The V end lost 5 bases, the J end lost 4 bases, and 9 bases lay between the germline ends. This CDR3 comprises 13 residues. Germline-derived CDR1 and CDR2 are MDHEN and SYDVKM. The CDR3 DNA sequence: TGTGCCAGCAGTACGGACAGATACAATGAGCAGTTCTTC. It yields the protein CASSTDRYNEQFF.

The V gene is TRBV7-2, the J gene TRBJ2-1, with a possible D match to TRBD2 (6 bases). This CDR3 is built from 14 residues. Germline V gene data show CDR1 as SGHTA and CDR2 as FQGNSA. The V end was cut by 5 bases, the J end by 9 bases, with 17 bases between. CDR3 nucleotides: TGTGCCAGCAGCCCGGGGCGGGGATCCGGTGAGCAGTTCTTC. Protein sequence: CASSPGRGSGEQFF.

The chain joins TRBV4-3 to TRBJ1-2; 8 nucleotides agree with TRBD1. Germline V gene data show CDR1 as LGHNA and CDR2 as YSLEER. The CDR3 length is 15 residues. With 3 bases clipped from V and 7 bases from J, the junction kept 10 bases outside the gene matches. CDR3 amino acids: CASSHALQGAGGYTF. CDR3 DNA: TGCGCCAGCAGCCATGCCCTGCAGGGGGCCGGTGGCTACACCTTC.

The rearrangement links TRBV5-4 to TRBJ2-7, with D perhaps being TRBD1 or TRBD2 (5 bases each). The V gene's germline CDR1 is SGHNT and CDR2 YYREEE (reference sequence). This CDR3 is built from 14 residues. Trimming removed 0 bases from V and 2 bases from J, with 9 bases in between. The CDR3 is CASSLAGGTYEQYF. CDR3 nucleotide sequence: TGTGCCAGCAGCTTGGCTGGGGGAACCTACGAGCAGTACTTC.

The chain joins TRBV6-4 to TRBJ2-1; TRBD2 agrees at 9 bases. After removal of 3 bases from V and 2 bases from J, the junction contained 2 bases not matched to a gene. Germline lookup yields CDR1 MRHNA and CDR2 SNTAGT. This CDR3 contains 15 residues. As DNA, the CDR3 is TGTGCCAGCAGTGAGCGCGGGGGGGCCTACAATGAGCAGTTCTTC. It translates to CASSERGGAYNEQFF.

The J gene is TRBJ2-3, the V gene TRBV5-1, with D possibly being TRBD2 (5 bases). The CDR3 has 14 amino acids. V shed 2 bases and J shed 6 bases, with 13 bases lying between them. Germline-derived CDR1 and CDR2 are SGHRS and YFSETQ. CDR3 bases: TGCGCCAGCAGCTTAATCCCTCCGGGGGATACGCAGTATTTT. This codes for CASSLIPPGDTQYF.

The V and J genes are TRBV2 and TRBJ1-3, with D possibly matching TRBD1 (6 bases). The CDR3 loop spans 14 amino acids. Germline V gene data show CDR1 as SNHLY and CDR2 as FYNNEI. V lost 7 bases and J lost 3, with 13 bases in between. The CDR3, as DNA: TGTGCCAGCAATCCACAGGGCGGTGGAAACACCATATATTTT. Translation gives CASNPQGGGNTIYF. Supplemented by reference TRBV2 and TRBJ1-3, the full variable domain reads EPEVTQTPSHQVTQMGQEVILRCVPISNHLYFYWYRQILGQKVEFLVSFYNNEISEKSEIFDDQFSVERPDGSNFTLKIRSTKLEDSAMYFCASNPQGGGNTIYFGEGSWLTVV.

V gene TRBV4-1 combines with J gene TRBJ2-1, with D perhaps given as TRBD1 or TRBD2 (5 bases each). V lost 7 bases, J lost 4 bases, and 23 bases lay in between. The CDR3 is 17 residues long. CDR1 and CDR2 (germline): MGHRA, YSYEKL. The CDR3 DNA reads TGCGCCAGCAAGGGGATTGCGGGTGGGAGTACGTACAATGAGCAGTTCTTC. It yields the protein CASKGIAGGSTYNEQFF.

The V and J genes are TRBV2 and TRBJ1-4; D not certain. From germline, CDR1 is SNHLY and CDR2 FYNNEI. The CDR3 is 11 amino acids. The V gene lost 6 bases and the J gene lost 8 bases, with 7 bases spanning the gap. CDR3 coding DNA: TGTGCCAGCAGGGGTACCGAAAAACTGTTTTTT. This encodes CASRGTEKLFF.

The chain carries TRBV5-6 and TRBJ2-1; 10 bases match TRBD2. Germline-derived CDR1 and CDR2 are SGHDT and YYEEEE. The CDR3 runs to 14 residues. Germline trimming cut 4 bases from V and 3 bases from J; bases unmatched to any gene: 1. CDR3 amino acids: CASSTSGNYNEQFF. CDR3 sequence (DNA): TGTGCCAGCAGCACTAGCGGGAACTACAATGAGCAGTTCTTC.

The chain uses TRBV19 and TRBJ2-7, with D possibly matching TRBD2 (5 bases). The CDR3 totals 15 residues. Germline CDR1 LNHDA, CDR2 SQIVND (reference sequence). Trimming took 6 bases from V and 3 from J, leaving 18 bases between them. CDR3 DNA sequence: TGTGCCAGTAGCAATATTAGGACTCTACTCTACGAGCAGTACTTC. Protein sequence: CASSNIRTLLYEQYF.

This rearrangement joins TRBV4-1 to TRBJ2-3; maybe TRBD2 (7 bases). The V gene's germline CDR1 is MGHRA and CDR2 YSYEKL. CDR3 length: 14 residues. V was shortened by 8 bases and J by 2 bases, with 14 bases between the two germline ends. This CDR3 reads CASQEGGLTDTQYF. For the CDR3, the DNA is TGCGCCAGCCAAGAGGGGGGGCTCACAGATACGCAGTATTTT.

The V call is TRBV7-2, the J call TRBJ2-3; 11 bases map to TRBD2. The CDR3 length is 16 residues. Germline V gene lookup returns CDR1 SGHTA and CDR2 FQGNSA. The V segment lost 5 bases and the J segment 5 bases; nucleotides outside the gene matches: 9. In nucleotides, the CDR3 is TGTGCCAGCAGCCTGAATAGCGGGGGGGCGGGAGATACGCAGTATTTT. Amino acids: CASSLNSGGAGDTQYF.

V gene TRBV19 combines with J gene TRBJ1-3; unclear D gene. Germline CDR1 LNHDA, CDR2 SQIVND (reference sequence). Trimming shortened V by 6 bases and J by 1 base, and 16 bases separated the two germline ends. The CDR3 covers 16 residues. CDR3: CASSPSDAESGNTIYF. CDR3 sequence (DNA): TGTGCCAGTAGCCCCTCGGACGCAGAATCTGGAAACACCATATATTTT.